A single TCR beta chain is shown here with its context. Its antigen is as yet unknown. This record comes from a study of graft-versus-host responses after intestinal transplantation. Profiled with immunoSEQ multiplex PCR; TCRdb holds only in-frame clones, not every one. In the table there are around 130,000 clones, about 92% of which are singletons. The CDR3 is made up of 17 amino acids. Germline-derived CDR1 and CDR2 are SGHTA and FQGNSA. Trimming stripped 4 bases from V and 0 bases from J, with 19 bases between. The sample was unstimulated CD4+ T cells sorted from spleen or lymph node cells, taken before intestinal transplant. The source of this sequence is a human donor who received an intestinal transplant. The chain has TRBV7-2 and TRBJ2-7; D could derive from TRBD1 or TRBD2 (5 bases each). The CDR3 loop reads CASSWGAGGLLSYEQYF. The CDR3 DNA reads as TGTGCCAGCAGCTGGGGCGCGGGCGGTCTGCTCTCCTACGAGCAGTACTTC.